This TCR beta chain was identified during a study of cytotoxic CD8 clonotypes in ibrutinib-treated CLL. Study details: The study included around twelve relapsed/refractory and 15 treatment-naive patients; about 17 had IGHV unmutated disease.

The method was immunoSEQ multiplex PCR; TCRdb's version includes in-frame clones alone and lacks a portion of them. The sample has 150,000 to 200,000 clones; more than 80% are singletons. J was trimmed by 6 bases and V by 6 bases; bases with no gene match: 5. The germline V gene encodes CDR1 LNHDA and CDR2 SQIVND (reference sequence). The CDR3 sequence is 13 residues long. Source: PBMCs, taken after 24 months of ibrutinib treatment. This chain links TRBV19 with TRBJ2-1; TRBD1 agrees at 7 bases. The TCR originated in a human donor with chronic lymphocytic leukemia. Written as DNA, the CDR3 is TGTGCCAGTAGCAAGACAGGGTTCAATGAGCAGTTCTTC. It is translated as CASSKTGFNEQFF.